This passage covers 10 T cell receptor beta chains from one sample sequenced in a study of blood T cell repertoires in COVID-19. Data came from immunoSEQ multiplex PCR; TCRdb stores just in-frame clones and leaves some out. Of about 94,000 clones listed, around nine tenths are singletons. The sequencing sample was made of peripheral blood. These receptors were obtained from a woman of 80 years or more with acute or convalescent COVID-19.

The rearrangement links TRBV11-2 to TRBJ2-1, with a possible D match to TRBD1 (5 bases). V was trimmed by 3 bases and J by 5 bases, leaving 11 bases between them. From germline, CDR1 is SGHAT and CDR2 FQNNGV. CDR3 length: 14 amino acids. CDR3 bases: TGTGCCAGCAGCTTCGGAAGGGGAAACAATGAGCAGTTCTTC. Amino acid sequence: CASSFGRGNNEQFF.

The CDR3 sequence: CASSKGDRAYEQYF. The CDR3, as DNA: TGTGCCAGCAGCAAAGGGGACAGGGCTTACGAGCAGTACTTC. The V gene is TRBV9, the J gene TRBJ2-7; 9 bases align to TRBD1. The CDR3 sequence is 14 residues long. Germline CDR1 reads SGDLS; CDR2 reads YYNGEE. Trimming cost V 4 bases and J 4 bases; bases outside gene matches: 6.

This clone was observed a single time. The chain links TRBV7-9 to TRBJ1-1, with D unresolved. Trimming stripped 0 bases from V and 2 bases from J, with 4 bases between. Germline lookup yields CDR1 SEHNR and CDR2 FQNEAQ (reference sequence). The CDR3 is made up of 13 amino acids. The CDR3 loop is CASSLARNTEAFF. CDR3 nucleotide sequence: TGTGCCAGCAGCTTAGCCAGAAACACTGAAGCTTTCTTT.

The chain carries TRBV30 and TRBJ2-7, with D perhaps matching TRBD2 (5 bases). Germline V gene data show CDR1 as GTSNPN and CDR2 as SVGIG (reference sequence). The V end was cut by 4 bases, the J end by 5 bases, with 12 bases between. The CDR3 has 12 amino acids. CDR3 region: CAWMLPGNEQYF. CDR3 nucleotides: TGTGCCTGGATGCTACCGGGAAACGAGCAGTACTTC.

The rearrangement uses TRBV4-2 and TRBJ2-3; TRBD2 agrees at 16 bases. J lost 4 bases, V lost 0 bases, and 4 bases had no gene match. Germline CDR1 LGHNA, CDR2 YNFKEQ. The CDR3 has 18 residues. In DNA, the CDR3 is TGTGCCAGCAGCCAAGATGGGACTAGCGGGGGGGTAGCAGATACGCAGTATTTT. The encoded protein is CASSQDGTSGGVADTQYF.

This sequence joins TRBV12-3 or TRBV12-4 and TRBJ1-6; no clear D. The germline V and J ends were trimmed by 4 bases and 7 bases, with 8 bases remaining between them. This CDR3 spans 13 amino acids. For the CDR3, the DNA is TGTGCCAGCAGTTCTGACGGGAATTCACCCCTCCACTTT. Protein: CASSSDGNSPLHF.

This rearrangement joins TRBV2 to TRBJ2-1; D remains ambiguous. Germline CDR1 is SNHLY and CDR2 is FYNNEI. The V gene lost 3 bases and the J gene lost 5 bases, with 8 bases spanning the gap. The CDR3 runs to 13 residues. CDR3 sequence: CASSEVADNEQFF. The CDR3 DNA reads as TGTGCCAGCAGTGAGGTGGCCGACAATGAGCAGTTCTTC.

This sequence joins TRBV7-8 and TRBJ1-5; D is unresolved. This CDR3 comprises 13 residues. CDR1 is SGHVS, CDR2 FQNEAQ, per germline. V was trimmed by 3 bases and J by 5 bases, leaving 8 bases between them. The DNA of the CDR3 is TGTGCCAGCAGCTTGAGAGCCGATCAGCCCCAGCATTTT. Translated, it gives CASSLRADQPQHF.

The chain combines TRBV5-1 with TRBJ2-7, with TRBD1 identical over 7 bases. CDR1 and CDR2 (germline): SGHRS, YFSETQ. J was trimmed by 5 bases and V by 5 bases; bases with no gene match: 16. This CDR3 is 16 amino acids long. CDR3 region: CASSRVSGTVSDEQYF. CDR3 bases: TGCGCCAGCAGTCGAGTTTCCGGGACAGTAAGCGACGAGCAGTACTTC. Variable domain in full (rest from reference TRBV5-1 and TRBJ2-7): KAGVTQTPRYLIKTRGQQVTLSCSPISGHRSVSWYQQTPGQGLQFLFEYFSETQRNKGNFPGRFSGRQFSNSRSEMNVSTLELGDSALYLCASSRVSGTVSDEQYFGPGTRLTVT.

This rearrangement joins TRBV12-3 or TRBV12-4 to TRBJ2-1; D is unresolved. V was pared by 2 bases and J by 5 bases, with 7 bases between. There are 13 residues in the CDR3. CDR3 DNA sequence: TGTGCCAGCAGTTTATTACAGAACAATGAGCAGTTCTTC. It specifies CASSLLQNNEQFF.